The next 25 T cell receptor beta chains were all read from a single sample in a study of naive and memory T cell subsets. An equimolar mix of two oligonucleotides served as the beta constant-region primer for TRBC1 and TRBC2. Ligated cDNA was amplified by four rounds of PCR with nested alpha and beta constant-region primers and SP2. TCRdb re-derived calls from the UMI-ligation and nested PCR reads in MiXCR, one entry per CDR3 protein. The profile shows 120,000 or so distinct CDR3 sequences, roughly 36% of them singletons. The sample comprised central memory CD4+ T cells from blood. Receptors originate from a human donor in good health.

The chain couples TRBV29-1 to TRBJ1-5, with D maybe TRBD1 (5 bases). Germline lookup yields CDR1 SQVTM and CDR2 ANQGSEA. CDR3 length equals 13 residues. Deletions cut 4 bases from V and 3 bases from J, with 10 bases between. This chain's CDR3 is CSVGGSANQPQHF. CDR3 DNA sequence: TGCAGCGTTGGGGGCAGCGCCAATCAGCCCCAGCATTTT.

This clonotype was counted only a few times. This chain joins TRBV5-1 and TRBJ2-3; 8 nucleotides line up with TRBD1. Germline CDR1 is SGHRS and CDR2 is YFSETQ. Trimming cost V 0 bases and J 3 bases; bases outside gene matches: 3. This CDR3 contains 15 residues. The DNA of the CDR3 is TGCGCCAGCAGCTTGGATACAGGGGGTACAGATACGCAGTATTTT. As protein: CASSLDTGGTDTQYF.

There are a few counts of this clonotype. V and J are TRBV7-9 and TRBJ2-1; 8 bases fit TRBD2. The germline V gene has CDR1 SEHNR and CDR2 FQNEAQ (reference sequence). V shed 5 bases, J shed 9 bases, and the junction held 9 bases outside the gene matches. The CDR3 totals 14 residues. The CDR3 protein is CASSLFSGIGEQFF. CDR3 sequence (DNA): TGTGCCAGCAGCCTATTTAGCGGGATAGGTGAGCAGTTCTTC.

The rearrangement links TRBV6-5 to TRBJ2-7, with TRBD1 identical over 7 bases. The V gene end was trimmed by 5 bases and the J gene end by 4 bases; junction bases not matched to a gene: 8. Per germline, CDR1 MNHEY and CDR2 SVGAGI. The CDR3 is 14 amino acids. Written as DNA, the CDR3 is TGTGCCAGCAGTCCCCCGGGACAGAAATACGAGCAGTACTTC. Translation: CASSPPGQKYEQYF.

This chain uses TRBV12-3 or TRBV12-4 with TRBJ2-3; D remains unclear. The V end was cut by 4 bases, the J end by 0 bases, with 8 bases between. This CDR3 is 14 amino acids long. CDR3 region: CASSSQTSTDTQYF. CDR3 DNA sequence: TGTGCCAGCAGTTCCCAGACTAGCACAGATACGCAGTATTTT.

The gene calls are TRBV20-1 and TRBJ2-7; D uncertain. Trimming removed 0 bases at V and 3 bases at J, with 18 bases between. CDR1 and CDR2 (germline): DFQATT, SNEGSKA (reference sequence). CDR3 length: 16 amino acids. The CDR3 is CSARDSDVVPGYEQYF. In nucleotides, the CDR3 is TGCAGTGCTAGAGATTCCGACGTAGTTCCAGGCTACGAGCAGTACTTC.

J is TRBJ1-6 and V is TRBV7-2, with D unclear. With 1 base removed from V and 10 bases from J, the gap between germline ends came to 8 bases. The CDR3 runs 13 residues. In germline, CDR1 is SGHTA, CDR2 FQGNSA. CDR3 bases: TGTGCCAGCAGCTTAGTTGAGGCCTCACCCCTCCACTTT. It translates to CASSLVEASPLHF.

This chain connects TRBV25-1 to TRBJ1-5, with D possibly TRBD1 on 6 matching bases. The ends were cut back, 6 bases at V and 0 bases at J, with 9 bases in the middle. Germline V gene lookup returns CDR1 MGHDK and CDR2 SYGVNS. CDR3 size: 14 residues. Here the CDR3 reads CASREQGSNQPQHF. The CDR3 DNA sequence: TGTGCCAGCAGAGAACAGGGTAGCAATCAGCCCCAGCATTTT.

This clonotype was seen a single time. V and J are TRBV2 and TRBJ2-7; D not resolved. The CDR3 is 12 amino acids. V was clipped by 3 bases and J by 4 bases, with 7 bases between them. Germline-derived CDR1 and CDR2 are SNHLY and FYNNEI. In DNA, the CDR3 is TGTGCCAGCAGTGATGAAGGTTACGAGCAGTACTTC. Protein: CASSDEGYEQYF.

The V gene is TRBV11-2, the J gene TRBJ2-1; D uncertain. The CDR3 sequence is 13 residues long. The V gene's germline CDR1 is SGHAT and CDR2 FQNNGV. Trimming removed 3 bases at V and 2 bases at J, with 5 bases between. CDR3 region: CASSFATYNEQFF. The CDR3, as DNA: TGTGCCAGCAGCTTCGCTACCTACAATGAGCAGTTCTTC.

The chain employs TRBV30 and TRBJ2-7, with 9 bases matching TRBD1. CDR1 is GTSNPN and CDR2 is SVGIG in the germline V gene (reference sequence). V gave up 5 bases and J gave up 6 bases; unmatched junction bases: 14. The CDR3 runs to 15 residues. CDR3 nucleotide sequence: TGTGCCTGGGGGACCGGGACAGGGAGTCAACGCGAGCAGTACTTC. It encodes CAWGTGTGSQREQYF.

This clonotype was seen a handful of times. V gene TRBV3-1 combines with J gene TRBJ2-5, with 8 nucleotides matching TRBD2. The length of the CDR3 is 15 residues. V lost 3 bases, J lost 1 base, and 4 bases stayed unmatched. Germline V gene lookup returns CDR1 LGHDT and CDR2 YNNKEL (reference sequence). The CDR3 DNA reads as TGTGCCAGCAGCCATCAGACTAGCGTCCAAGAGACCCAGTACTTC. It specifies CASSHQTSVQETQYF.

The chain recombines TRBV20-1 with TRBJ1-2; D ambiguous. The germline V gene encodes CDR1 DFQATT and CDR2 SNEGSKA (reference sequence). Trimming shortened V by 1 base and J by 1 base, and 13 bases separated the two germline ends. This CDR3 has 15 amino acids. The CDR3 region is CSARVRRESNYGYTF. CDR3 nucleotides: TGCAGTGCTAGAGTACGACGGGAAAGTAACTATGGCTACACCTTC.

The chain links TRBV5-1 to TRBJ2-1, with TRBD2 identical over 11 bases. Trimming took 1 base from V and 10 from J; bases not matched to a gene: 10. CDR3 length: 16 amino acids. The germline V gene has CDR1 SGHRS and CDR2 YFSETQ. The CDR3 loop is CASSLLKTSGIGEQFF. The DNA for the CDR3 is TGCGCCAGCAGCTTGTTAAAGACTAGCGGGATAGGGGAGCAGTTCTTC.

This chain joins TRBV5-1 and TRBJ1-5; 8 nucleotides line up with TRBD1. V was clipped by 0 bases and J by 6 bases; unmatched bases: 2. Per the germline V gene, CDR1 is SGHRS and CDR2 is YFSETQ. CDR3 length equals 14 residues. CDR3 sequence (DNA): TGCGCCAGCAGCTTGGGACAGGGGAGTCAGCCCCAGCATTTT. Amino acid sequence: CASSLGQGSQPQHF.

This clonotype turned up a few times. V gene TRBV28 combines with J gene TRBJ1-2, with 12 bases matching TRBD1. V was clipped by 4 bases and J by 7 bases; unmatched bases: 7. There are 15 residues in the CDR3. Germline-derived CDR1 and CDR2 are MDHEN and SYDVKM. The CDR3 DNA reads TGTGCCAGCAGTTCCCGGGACAGGGGGCTTGGTGGCTACACCTTC. Protein product: CASSSRDRGLGGYTF.

This clonotype was seen only once. The chain combines TRBV2 with TRBJ1-5, with D tentatively TRBD1 (5 bases). V shed 7 bases and J shed 6 bases, with 16 bases lying between them. The germline V gene encodes CDR1 SNHLY and CDR2 FYNNEI. This CDR3 region has 14 residues. The CDR3 region is CASKGGAGRQPQHF. The CDR3 region has the DNA TGTGCCAGCAAGGGAGGGGCTGGTCGTCAGCCCCAGCATTTT.

This chain joins TRBV6-6 and TRBJ1-1; D gene unclear. V was shortened by 7 bases and J by 1 base, with 13 bases between the two germline ends. The CDR3 loop spans 14 amino acids. Per the germline V gene, CDR1 is MNHNY and CDR2 is SVGAGI (reference sequence). CDR3 sequence reads: CASTRRERNTEAFF. As DNA, the CDR3 is TGTGCCAGCACCCGGCGGGAGAGGAACACTGAAGCTTTCTTT.

The chain recombines TRBV29-1 with TRBJ1-1; no reliable D call. The CDR3 spans 10 residues. The ends were cut back, 5 bases at V and 8 bases at J, with 9 bases in the middle. Germline V CDR1 and CDR2: SQVTM, ANQGSEA. DNA for the CDR3: TGCAGCGTTTTGACATACGAAGCTTTCTTT. Amino acid sequence: CSVLTYEAFF. The variable domain in full, with the rest retrieved from reference TRBV29-1 and TRBJ1-1, is SAVISQKPSRDICQRGTSLTIQCQVDSQVTMMFWYRQQPGQSLTLIATANQGSEATYESGFVIDKFPISRPNLTFSTLTVSNMSPEDSSIYLCSVLTYEAFFGQGTRLTVV.

The sample holds a few counts of this clonotype. This rearrangement joins TRBV5-1 to TRBJ2-2; possibly TRBD2 for D (6 bases). The CDR3 has 15 amino acids. Between the trimmed V and J ends, which lost 7 bases and 0 bases, there was a span of 13 bases. Germline V CDR1 and CDR2: SGHRS, YFSETQ. The CDR3 sequence: CASALRDANTGELFF. Written as DNA, the CDR3 is TGCGCCAGCGCTCTGCGGGACGCGAACACCGGGGAGCTGTTTTTT.

V is TRBV12-5 and J is TRBJ1-2; D might be TRBD1 (6 bases). The CDR3 is 13 residues long. Germline lookup yields CDR1 LGHNT and CDR2 FRNRAP. Between the trimmed V and J ends, which lost 1 base and 3 bases, there was a span of 6 bases. Here the CDR3 reads CASGLGTDYGYTF. CDR3 nucleotide sequence: TGTGCTAGTGGTTTGGGGACAGACTATGGCTACACCTTC.

CDR3 in amino acids: CASSELGSKAQETQYF. The CDR3 DNA follows: TGTGCCAGCAGTGAATTAGGTTCGAAGGCTCAAGAGACCCAGTACTTC. The chain employs TRBV25-1 and TRBJ2-5; D remains unclear. Germline V gives CDR1 MGHDK, CDR2 SYGVNS. V was trimmed by 1 base and J by 2 bases, leaving 14 bases between them. This CDR3 has 16 residues.

Only a few counts were recorded for this clonotype. V usage is TRBV10-3 and J usage is TRBJ1-2, with 8 bases matching TRBD1. The length of the CDR3 is 14 residues. Trimming cost V 1 base and J 3 bases; bases outside gene matches: 1. Germline CDR1 reads ENHRY; CDR2 reads SYGVKD. CDR3 region: CAISELDRDYGYTF. Here the CDR3 DNA reads TGTGCCATCAGTGAGTTGGACAGGGACTATGGCTACACCTTC.

V usage is TRBV5-4 and J usage is TRBJ1-2; D ambiguous. This CDR3 region has 16 residues. Trimming cost V 0 bases and J 0 bases, with 12 bases left between them. CDR1 SGHNT and CDR2 YYREEE come from the germline V gene (reference sequence). The CDR3 here is CASSLGVLGTNYGYTF. CDR3 nucleotides: TGTGCCAGCAGCTTGGGGGTATTGGGGACTAACTATGGCTACACCTTC.

This clonotype was recorded a few times. The V gene is TRBV5-1, the J gene TRBJ2-5, with D unclear. The CDR3 contains 13 residues. V was trimmed by 5 bases and J by 5 bases, leaving 13 bases between them. Germline CDR1 reads SGHRS; CDR2 reads YFSETQ. CDR3 amino acids: CASRRWEGETQYF. As DNA, the CDR3 is TGCGCCAGCAGAAGGTGGGAAGGGGAGACCCAGTACTTC. The whole variable domain, filled in from reference TRBV5-1 and TRBJ2-5, reads KAGVTQTPRYLIKTRGQQVTLSCSPISGHRSVSWYQQTPGQGLQFLFEYFSETQRNKGNFPGRFSGRQFSNSRSEMNVSTLELGDSALYLCASRRWEGETQYFGPGTRLLVL.